The clone carrying this T cell receptor (beta chain) was recorded many times. Its cognate antigen is unknown. This specimen comes from a study of neurological immune-mediated disorders. General study findings and limits: The study found the most TCR clonal expansion in HTLV-1-associated myelopathy and the least in multiple sclerosis, below healthy controls.

The V gene end was trimmed by 3 bases and the J gene end by 8 bases; junction bases not matched to a gene: 15. The CDR3 consists of 15 residues. The germline V gene encodes CDR1 DFQATT and CDR2 SNEGSKA (reference sequence). Template-switch 5'RACE cDNA synthesis added a 10-nucleotide unique molecular identifier. Each CDR3 protein gets one entry after TCRdb re-called the 5' RACE reads with MiXCR. The table lists 35,000 to 40,000 distinct CDR3 sequences, 11% of them singletons, with 3% to 4% in the top ten. V is TRBV20-1 and J is TRBJ1-2; 7 bases fit TRBD1. The clonotype originates from a woman in her twenties or thirties with HTLV-1-associated myelopathy (HAM/TSP). Sequencing used CD4+ T cells from blood. Here the CDR3 reads CSARERQGASYGYTF. The CDR3 DNA reads as TGCAGTGCTAGGGAAAGACAGGGTGCTTCCTACGGCTACACCTTC.